Here is one T cell receptor beta chain with its context. The antigen is unknown. TCRdb reanalysed the 5' RACE reads using MiXCR and keeps one entry per CDR3 protein. The data contain 430,000 or so distinct CDR3 sequences, 24% of them singletons. These data originate in a study of identical twins. Study-wide results and caveats: Invariant T cells like MAIT and iNKT could partly confound the zero-insertion analyses.

In germline, CDR1 is SNHLY, CDR2 FYNNEI. The CDR3 has 13 residues. V was cut by 7 bases and J by 9 bases, with 18 bases left in between. These same data were also listed under a study on T cells expressing NK-cell markers.

The rearrangement links TRBV2 to TRBJ2-5; D remains ambiguous. The clonotype comes from a woman between 18 and 29 years old in good health. Sequencing was carried out using CD4+ T cells sorted from blood. CDR3 residues: CASKAGEASSQYF. The CDR3 nucleotides read TGTGCCAGCAAAGCTGGGGAAGCTTCATCCCAGTACTTC.